Below are 17 T cell receptor beta chains sequenced from a single sample in a study of shared clonotypes between healthy human individuals. Sequenced by immunoSEQ multiplex PCR; TCRdb stores in-frame clones only, minus some. The sample yields some 1,900,000 clones, about 94% seen once. Naive CD8 isolation took CD45RO-negative cells positively selected for CCR7 and excluded terminally differentiated effector memory CD45RA+ cells. The specimen was naive CD8+ T cells sorted from blood. These receptors all stem from a man aged 18 to 29 in good health.

This sequence joins TRBV10-3 and TRBJ2-7, with D possibly matching TRBD2 (5 bases). Trimming took 3 bases from V and 7 from J, leaving 16 bases between them. This CDR3 has 14 residues. Germline assignment: CDR1 ENHRY and CDR2 SYGVKD. Here the CDR3 reads CAISDLAGELEQYF. The CDR3, as DNA: TGTGCCATCAGTGATCTGGCGGGTGAGTTGGAGCAGTACTTC.

V gene TRBV6-1 combines with J gene TRBJ1-1; TRBD1 might be the D (5 bases). The V and J ends lost 7 bases and 0 bases respectively, with 15 bases between them. Germline CDR1 reads MNHNS; CDR2 reads SASEGT. The CDR3 is 15 residues long. CDR3 DNA: TGTGCCAGCACCCCAGGGAGGTTCATGAACACTGAAGCTTTCTTT. This gives the protein CASTPGRFMNTEAFF.

This clone was detected only once. This chain links TRBV27 with TRBJ2-2; the D gene is possibly TRBD1 (6 bases). This CDR3 comprises 15 residues. CDR1 and CDR2 (germline): MNHEY, SMNVEV (reference sequence). V was cut by 4 bases and J by 7 bases, with 16 bases left in between. The CDR3 DNA sequence: TGTGCCAGCAGTTCGGCTCGGACAGCTTACGGGGAGCTGTTTTTT. Translated: CASSSARTAYGELFF.

The CDR3 here is CASSSIPSGSYEQYF. DNA for the CDR3: TGCGCCAGCAGCTCTATCCCGAGCGGGAGTTACGAGCAGTACTTC. The chain carries TRBV5-1 and TRBJ2-7, with 8 bases lining up with TRBD2. The junction had 9 bases not matched to a gene; V was cut back by 3 bases and J by 4 bases. Germline V CDR1 and CDR2: SGHRS, YFSETQ. The CDR3 has 15 residues.

The V and J genes are TRBV6-1 and TRBJ1-1; D unresolved. Germline CDR1 and CDR2: MNHNS and SASEGT. With 2 bases removed from V and 0 bases from J, the gap between germline ends came to 10 bases. The CDR3 consists of 15 residues. The CDR3 sequence is CASSESPGMNTEAFF. The CDR3, as DNA: TGTGCCAGCAGTGAAAGTCCGGGGATGAACACTGAAGCTTTCTTT.

The rearrangement links TRBV19 to TRBJ1-2; D ambiguous. Per the germline V gene, CDR1 is LNHDA and CDR2 is SQIVND (reference sequence). The CDR3 runs 18 residues. V was pared by 0 bases and J by 2 bases, with 19 bases between. The CDR3 loop reads CASSIDLSTLAGNYGYTF. The CDR3 DNA sequence: TGTGCCAGTAGTATAGATCTATCGACTCTTGCTGGAAACTATGGCTACACCTTC. The complete variable domain, with remaining parts taken from reference TRBV19 and TRBJ1-2, reads DGGITQSPKYLFRKEGQNVTLSCEQNLNHDAMYWYRQDPGQGLRLIYYSQIVNDFQKGDIAEGYSVSREKKESFPLTVTSAQKNPTAFYLCASSIDLSTLAGNYGYTFGSGTRLTVV.

The chain links TRBV28 to TRBJ1-6; no reliable D call. The CDR3 is 16 residues long. The germline V gene encodes CDR1 MDHEN and CDR2 SYDVKM. The germline V and J ends were trimmed by 1 base and 3 bases, with 10 bases remaining between them. The CDR3 loop is CASSLLRPNYNSPLHF. The CDR3 DNA follows: TGTGCCAGCAGTTTATTAAGACCGAACTATAATTCACCCCTCCACTTT.

V is TRBV7-2 and J is TRBJ2-7, with a tentative D call TRBD2 (5 bases). The germline V gene has CDR1 SGHTA and CDR2 FQGNSA. The CDR3 length is 13 residues. Trimming took off 5 bases at V and 4 bases at J, with 12 bases between the two ends. The CDR3 region is CASSPGLFYEQYF. The CDR3 region has the DNA TGTGCCAGCAGCCCTGGACTCTTTTACGAGCAGTACTTC.

The gene calls are TRBV15 and TRBJ2-7, with D hard to call. CDR1 and CDR2 (germline): LNHNV, YYDKDF (reference sequence). Trimming removed 6 bases at V and 0 bases at J, with 9 bases between. The CDR3 runs to 13 residues. The CDR3 nucleotides read TGTGCCACCAGGGGAAGCCCCTCCTACGAGCAGTACTTC. Protein: CATRGSPSYEQYF. The full variable domain, with the rest looked up from reference TRBV15 and TRBJ2-7, is DAMVIQNPRYQVTQFGKPVTLSCSQTLNHNVMYWYQQKSSQAPKLLFHYYDKDFNNEADTPDNFQSRRPNTSFCFLDIRSPGLGDTAMYLCATRGSPSYEQYFGPGTRLTVT.

The V gene is TRBV11-2, the J gene TRBJ2-5, with unresolved D. Germline V lookup: CDR1 SGHAT, CDR2 FQNNGV. Trimming took off 5 bases at V and 5 bases at J, with 18 bases between the two ends. The CDR3 covers 15 residues. In DNA, the CDR3 is TGTGCCAGCAGCCCTGCGTCGTCCCCTCGGGAGACCCAGTACTTC. It translates to CASSPASSPRETQYF.

The chain links TRBV11-2 to TRBJ2-7; no definite D call. The germline V gene has CDR1 SGHAT and CDR2 FQNNGV. This CDR3 is 15 amino acids long. Trimming took off 1 base at V and 2 bases at J, with 12 bases between the two ends. The CDR3, as DNA: TGTGCCAGCAGCTTAGTACAAGGGAAACCCTACGAGCAGTACTTC. Protein product: CASSLVQGKPYEQYF.

V gene TRBV10-3 combines with J gene TRBJ2-3; D call uncertain. Germline values: CDR1 ENHRY, CDR2 SYGVKD. Trimming left V 3 bases short and J 0 bases short, with 7 bases between. The CDR3 sequence is 14 residues long. CDR3: CAISDGFSTDTQYF. The CDR3 DNA follows: TGTGCCATCAGTGATGGGTTTAGCACAGATACGCAGTATTTT.

The chain has TRBV7-6 and TRBJ2-7; tentative D call: TRBD2 (5 bases). V dropped 1 base and J dropped 0 bases, with 10 bases sitting between them. Germline CDR1 reads SGHVS; CDR2 reads FNYEAQ. This CDR3 region has 15 residues. CDR3 DNA: TGTGCCAGCAGCTTAGAGGTGGGAGACTCCTACGAGCAGTACTTC. Translated, it gives CASSLEVGDSYEQYF.

This chain joins TRBV25-1 and TRBJ2-7; D is perhaps TRBD2 (5 bases). The ends were cut back, 5 bases at V and 2 bases at J, with 7 bases in the middle. The CDR3 has 12 residues. Germline V CDR1 and CDR2: MGHDK, SYGVNS. CDR3 sequence reads: CASSPGAYEQYF. In DNA form, the CDR3 reads TGTGCCAGCAGTCCCGGGGCCTACGAGCAGTACTTC.

The rearrangement uses TRBV11-2 and TRBJ1-2; 7 bases line up with TRBD1. V was clipped by 5 bases and J by 3 bases; unmatched bases: 3. The CDR3 spans 13 residues. Germline CDR1 and CDR2: SGHAT and FQNNGV. CDR3 in DNA: TGTGCCAGCAGCAAGGGGACAGACTATGGCTACACCTTC. Protein product: CASSKGTDYGYTF.

The chain employs TRBV5-8 and TRBJ1-1; unclear D gene. The CDR3 is 11 amino acids. CDR1 and CDR2 (germline): SGHTS, YDEGEE. The V end lost 2 bases, the J end lost 4 bases, and 3 bases lay between the germline ends. Here the CDR3 reads CASSFGTEAFF. The DNA for the CDR3 is TGTGCCAGCAGCTTTGGCACTGAAGCTTTCTTT.

Remarks on this clone: Distinct nucleotide sequences in the sample also encode this CDR3. The CDR3 loop reads CASSYGQGNSYEQYF. CDR3 DNA sequence: TGTGCCAGCAGTTACGGACAGGGAAACTCCTACGAGCAGTACTTC. V gene TRBV6-5 combines with J gene TRBJ2-7, with 8 bases aligning to TRBD1. J was trimmed by 0 bases and V by 2 bases; bases with no gene match: 3. The germline V gene encodes CDR1 MNHEY and CDR2 SVGAGI. The CDR3 spans 15 residues.